These 30 T cell receptor beta chains were sequenced from one sample in a study of blood T cell repertoires in COVID-19 (TCRdb year 2020). Library construction relied on the immunoSEQ multiplex PCR assay. TCRdb took this table from immuneACCESS and kept in-frame rearrangements with V and J called. Such tables lack part of the clones; where checked against another copy, unresolved V genes explain under half of the gap, and the rest is unexplained. The sample profile shows 35,000 to 40,000 clones; about 85% of them were found once. Approximately 5% of the sample is held by the ten biggest clonotypes. Sequencing was carried out using peripheral blood. These receptors all come from a man between 60 and 70 years old with COVID-19, enrolled during active disease.

This clone was recorded once. V usage is TRBV28 and J usage is TRBJ1-5, with TRBD1 identical over 9 bases. Looked up from germline, CDR1 is MDHEN and CDR2 is SYDVKM. This CDR3 comprises 14 residues. J lost 6 bases, V lost 2 bases, and 2 bases had no gene match. In DNA, the CDR3 is TGTGCCAGCAGTTTACACAGGGGGCGTCAGCCCCAGCATTTT. Amino acids: CASSLHRGRQPQHF.

This clone was counted a few times. The genes are TRBV19 and TRBJ1-5, with D possibly being TRBD1 (6 bases). CDR3 length: 15 residues. Germline CDR1 and CDR2: LNHDA and SQIVND (reference sequence). Trimming removed 3 bases from V and 4 bases from J, with 13 bases in between. CDR3 DNA: TGTGCCAGTAGTATCGACGGACAGACGAATCAGCCCCAGCATTTT. It specifies CASSIDGQTNQPQHF.

The chain uses TRBV28 and TRBJ2-1; 7 positions match TRBD1. Germline V lookup: CDR1 MDHEN, CDR2 SYDVKM. V shed 6 bases and J 4 bases; nucleotides not matched to a gene: 9. The CDR3 extends over 15 amino acids. The CDR3 loop is CASSLYRGGYNEQFF. CDR3 in DNA: TGTGCCAGCAGCCTCTACAGGGGTGGGTACAATGAGCAGTTCTTC.

The table lists this clone with a count of one. This chain links TRBV6-5 with TRBJ1-3; a weak D match, TRBD1 (5 bases). Germline lookup yields CDR1 MNHEY and CDR2 SVGAGI. The CDR3 spans 12 residues. Trimming cost V 6 bases and J 4 bases, with 7 bases left between them. CDR3 in DNA: TGTGCCAGCAGCAGGGCCGGAAACACCATATATTTT. As protein: CASSRAGNTIYF.

The V gene is TRBV19, the J gene TRBJ1-5; no clear D. The germline gives CDR1 LNHDA, CDR2 SQIVND (reference sequence). This CDR3 has 15 residues. V dropped 6 bases and J dropped 5 bases, with 17 bases sitting between them. The CDR3 DNA sequence: TGTGCCAGTAGCCAAGCCCCAGGCTTGGATCAGCCCCAGCATTTT. This sequence encodes CASSQAPGLDQPQHF.

This clone occurred once. The V gene is TRBV2, the J gene TRBJ2-1; the match to TRBD2 covers 8 bases. The CDR3 covers 15 residues. Looked up from germline, CDR1 is SNHLY and CDR2 is FYNNEI. Losses at the gene ends were 3 bases for V and 9 bases for J; bases not matched to a gene: 10. The CDR3 region is CASSDSGNFGGEQFF. As DNA, the CDR3 is TGTGCCAGCAGTGATAGCGGGAATTTCGGAGGTGAGCAGTTCTTC.

This rearrangement joins TRBV29-1 to TRBJ1-3; D perhaps matches TRBD1 (5 bases). The germline gives CDR1 SQVTM, CDR2 ANQGSEA. This CDR3 region has 13 residues. Between the trimmed V and J ends, which lost 4 bases and 0 bases, there was a span of 7 bases. In DNA, the CDR3 is TGCAGCGTTGGGGGCGGCTCTGGAAACACCATATATTTT. Its protein product is CSVGGGSGNTIYF.

This chain joins TRBV3-1 (or the pseudogene TRBV3-2) and TRBJ2-3; the match to TRBD2 covers 7 bases. Unmatched junction bases numbered 8, after V lost 0 bases and J lost 2 bases. Germline V gene sequence: CDR1 LGHDT, CDR2 YNNKEL (reference sequence). This CDR3 region has 17 residues. The CDR3 is CASSQDRASGDTDTQYF. The CDR3 bases are TGTGCCAGCAGCCAAGATAGGGCTAGCGGAGACACAGATACGCAGTATTTT.

This clone occurred once. This chain uses TRBV7-9 with TRBJ2-5; D unclear. The V gene lost 5 bases and the J gene lost 3 bases, with 16 bases spanning the gap. This CDR3 has 15 residues. In germline, CDR1 is SEHNR, CDR2 FQNEAQ (reference sequence). The CDR3 DNA follows: TGTGCCAGCAGCCCCCCGGGTCTGTTCGAAGAGACCCAGTACTTC. Translated, it gives CASSPPGLFEETQYF.

The rearrangement uses TRBV14 and TRBJ1-5; 9 bases map to TRBD1. The CDR3 consists of 16 residues. With V trimmed by 4 bases and J by 4 bases, 8 bases remained unmatched. Germline lookup yields CDR1 SGHDN and CDR2 FVKESK. This chain's CDR3 is CASSRRRDRENQPQHF. The CDR3 DNA follows: TGTGCCAGCAGCCGACGCCGGGACAGGGAAAATCAGCCCCAGCATTTT.

This clone has a single count. The chain employs TRBV6-6 and TRBJ1-5, with TRBD1 identical over 7 bases. After removal of 7 bases from V and 4 bases from J, the junction contained 4 bases not matched to a gene. This CDR3 contains 13 residues. Germline-derived CDR1 and CDR2 are MNHNY and SVGAGI (reference sequence). The CDR3 region is CASNDRENQPQHF. CDR3 nucleotide sequence: TGTGCCAGCAACGACAGGGAGAATCAGCCCCAGCATTTT.

In its sample, this clone was seen a few times. The genes are TRBV6-5 and TRBJ1-1; D call uncertain. The CDR3 is 15 amino acids. Looked up from germline, CDR1 is MNHEY and CDR2 is SVGAGI. Trimming took off 0 bases at V and 0 bases at J, with 8 bases between the two ends. CDR3 nucleotides: TGTGCCAGCAGTTACTCGCGTAACCTGAACACTGAAGCTTTCTTT. Protein product: CASSYSRNLNTEAFF.

The rearrangement links TRBV30 to TRBJ2-2, with 7 bases aligning to TRBD2. This CDR3 has 15 residues. The V gene's germline CDR1 is GTSNPN and CDR2 SVGIG (reference sequence). V lost 7 bases and J lost 3; bases outside the gene matches: 11. CDR3 region: CASPRKGGDTGELFF. In DNA form, the CDR3 reads TGTGCCTCCCCCCGGAAGGGAGGGGACACCGGGGAGCTGTTTTTT. The whole variable domain, filled in from reference TRBV30 and TRBJ2-2, reads SQTIHQWPATLVQPVGSPLSLECTVEGTSNPNLYWYRQAAGRGLQLLFYSVGIGQISSEVPQNLSASRPQDRQFILSSKKLLLSDSGFYLCASPRKGGDTGELFFGEGSRLTVL.

For the CDR3, the DNA is TGTGCCAGCAGCGTTGGTAGCGGGAATGTAGATACGCAGTATTTT. Translated, it gives CASSVGSGNVDTQYF. The rearrangement joins TRBV9 to TRBJ2-3; 8 bases agree with TRBD2. V shed 2 bases, J shed 5 bases, and the junction held 7 bases outside the gene matches. The germline gives CDR1 SGDLS, CDR2 YYNGEE. CDR3 size: 15 residues.

This chain connects TRBV6-5 to TRBJ2-3; tentatively, D is TRBD1 (5 bases). V lost 10 bases and J lost 0, with 14 bases in between. The CDR3 extends over 14 amino acids. Looked up from germline, CDR1 is MNHEY and CDR2 is SVGAGI. CDR3 nucleotide sequence: TGTGCCACCGATTGGGGCAGTAGCACAGATACGCAGTATTTT. Encoded protein: CATDWGSSTDTQYF.

The chain joins TRBV7-9 to TRBJ1-1, with D unresolved. V shed 6 bases and J shed 2 bases, with 7 bases lying between them. The CDR3 runs to 12 residues. CDR1 is SEHNR and CDR2 is FQNEAQ in the germline V gene (reference sequence). CDR3 bases: TGTGCCAGCAGGGCGGGCAACACTGAAGCTTTCTTT. Encoded protein: CASRAGNTEAFF.

The chain is built from TRBV7-9 and TRBJ1-1; D unclear. The CDR3 covers 13 residues. Trimming removed 5 bases from V and 5 bases from J, with 12 bases in between. CDR1 SEHNR and CDR2 FQNEAQ come from the germline V gene (reference sequence). The CDR3, as DNA: TGTGCCAGCAGCCATAACCAGCGGACTGAAGCTTTCTTT. It is translated as CASSHNQRTEAFF. Complete variable domain (other parts from reference TRBV7-9 and TRBJ1-1): DTGVSQNPRHKITKRGQNVTFRCDPISEHNRLYWYRQTLGQGPEFLTYFQNEAQLEKSRLLSDRFSAERPKGSFSTLEIQRTEQGDSAMYLCASSHNQRTEAFFGQGTRLTVV.

The chain has TRBV30 and TRBJ2-3; the D gene is possibly TRBD1 (6 bases). This CDR3 is 15 amino acids long. Germline V gene lookup returns CDR1 GTSNPN and CDR2 SVGIG (reference sequence). V dropped 5 bases and J dropped 1 base, with 16 bases sitting between them. As DNA, the CDR3 is TGTGCCTGGGGGGACACGAGCGCCGGCACAGATACGCAGTATTTT. Its protein is CAWGDTSAGTDTQYF.

The chain recombines TRBV2 with TRBJ2-3; D is perhaps TRBD2 (6 bases). Trimming took 6 bases from V and 6 from J, leaving 13 bases between them. Per germline, CDR1 SNHLY and CDR2 FYNNEI. This CDR3 has 13 residues. CDR3 coding DNA: TGTGCCAGCAGCGTGGGACTTCCCGATACGCAGTATTTT. This translates into CASSVGLPDTQYF.

This chain joins TRBV11-2 and TRBJ2-3; D possibly corresponds to TRBD1 (6 bases). Trimming cost V 5 bases and J 4 bases, with 7 bases left between them. CDR3 size: 12 residues. Germline CDR1 SGHAT, CDR2 FQNNGV. CDR3 residues: CASSTGSDTQYF. CDR3 bases: TGTGCCAGCAGCACAGGGTCAGATACGCAGTATTTT. The full variable domain, its missing parts supplied by reference TRBV11-2 and TRBJ2-3, is EAGVAQSPRYKIIEKRQSVAFWCNPISGHATLYWYQQILGQGPKLLIQFQNNGVVDDSQLPKDRFSAERLKGVDSTLKIQPAKLEDSAVYLCASSTGSDTQYFGPGTRLTVL.

The rearrangement uses TRBV9 and TRBJ1-4, with TRBD1 matching over 8 bases. Germline V CDR1 and CDR2: SGDLS, YYNGEE. The CDR3 covers 16 residues. Trimming cost V 0 bases and J 8 bases; bases outside gene matches: 9. CDR3 sequence reads: CASSVDPGTGGEKLFF. DNA of the CDR3: TGTGCCAGCAGCGTAGATCCCGGGACAGGAGGGGAAAAACTGTTTTTT.

The V call is TRBV6-5, the J call TRBJ2-7, with TRBD2 identical over 14 bases. The CDR3 is made up of 15 amino acids. Looked up from germline, CDR1 is MNHEY and CDR2 is SVGAGI. The V gene end was trimmed by 6 bases and the J gene end by 6 bases; junction bases not matched to a gene: 7. CDR3 protein: CASSPPGTSGSEQYF. The CDR3 DNA is TGTGCCAGCAGCCCCCCCGGGACTAGCGGGAGCGAGCAGTACTTC.

The chain has TRBV7-8 and TRBJ1-2, with D perhaps matching TRBD1 (5 bases). This CDR3 comprises 14 residues. V was clipped by 1 base and J by 3 bases, with 9 bases between them. CDR1 and CDR2 (germline): SGHVS, FQNEAQ. DNA for the CDR3: TGTGCCAGCAGCTTAGGACAGCAAGACTATGGCTACACCTTC. Translated, it gives CASSLGQQDYGYTF. Full variable domain (missing parts from reference TRBV7-8 and TRBJ1-2): GAGVSQSPRYKVAKRGQDVALRCDPISGHVSLFWYQQALGQGPEFLTYFQNEAQLDKSGLPSDRFFAERPEGSVSTLKIQRTQQEDSAVYLCASSLGQQDYGYTFGSGTRLTVV.

The chain carries TRBV27 and TRBJ2-1, with 10 bases that match TRBD2. The germline V gene encodes CDR1 MNHEY and CDR2 SMNVEV (reference sequence). This CDR3 contains 16 residues. The V gene end was trimmed by 4 bases and the J gene end by 6 bases; junction bases not matched to a gene: 9. The CDR3 DNA reads TGTGCCAGCAGTTCCCCTAGCGGGAGTCAACCCAATGAGCAGTTCTTC. Amino acids: CASSSPSGSQPNEQFF.

The chain has TRBV7-8 and TRBJ2-1; D not resolved. Per germline, CDR1 SGHVS and CDR2 FQNEAQ. The CDR3 consists of 15 residues. V lost 0 bases, J lost 5 bases, and 11 bases lay in between. The CDR3 sequence: CASSLAPALHNEQFF. In nucleotides, the CDR3 is TGTGCCAGCAGCTTAGCCCCAGCGCTTCACAATGAGCAGTTCTTC.

V gene TRBV11-2 combines with J gene TRBJ2-1, with D uncertain. V was pared by 6 bases and J by 8 bases, with 8 bases between. This CDR3 has 11 residues. CDR1 and CDR2 from the germline V gene are SGHAT and FQNNGV. CDR3 residues: CASRLFDEQFF. The CDR3, as DNA: TGTGCCAGCAGGTTGTTCGATGAGCAGTTCTTC.

This rearrangement joins TRBV4-3 to TRBJ2-2; possible D gene TRBD2, 5 bases. Trimming took off 0 bases at V and 3 bases at J, with 11 bases between the two ends. CDR1 and CDR2 from the germline V gene are LGHNA and YSLEER. The CDR3 length is 16 residues. The DNA of the CDR3 is TGCGCCAGCAGCCAAGAGCGCGGGTCGCACACCGGGGAGCTGTTTTTT. This translates into CASSQERGSHTGELFF.

The chain joins TRBV19 to TRBJ1-5; 11 bases line up with TRBD1. Germline CDR1 LNHDA, CDR2 SQIVND (reference sequence). The CDR3 covers 14 residues. V was clipped by 8 bases and J by 8 bases; unmatched bases: 8. CDR3: CASAGTGGIEPQHF. CDR3 DNA: TGTGCCAGTGCAGGGACAGGGGGAATTGAGCCCCAGCATTTT.

The chain couples TRBV28 to TRBJ2-1; 8 bases map to TRBD2. The J segment lost 7 bases and the V segment lost 6 bases, leaving 11 bases of the junction unmatched. Germline CDR1 reads MDHEN; CDR2 reads SYDVKM. This CDR3 has 15 residues. The CDR3 protein is CASSSTSGPVNEQFF. CDR3 DNA sequence: TGTGCCAGCAGCTCTACTAGCGGCCCCGTTAATGAGCAGTTCTTC.

The chain employs TRBV7-3 and TRBJ1-1; possibly TRBD1 for D (5 bases). V gave up 4 bases and J gave up 1 base, with 7 bases separating them. The CDR3 is made up of 13 amino acids. CDR1 SGHTA and CDR2 FQGTGA come from the germline V gene. CDR3 sequence: CASSSDRNTEAFF. CDR3 DNA: TGTGCCAGCAGCTCCGACAGGAACACTGAAGCTTTCTTT. Variable domain in full (rest from reference TRBV7-3 and TRBJ1-1): GAGVSQTPSNKVTEKGKYVELRCDPISGHTALYWYRQSLGQGPEFLIYFQGTGAADDSGLPNDRFFAVRPEGSVSTLKIQRTERGDSAVYLCASSSDRNTEAFFGQGTRLTVV.